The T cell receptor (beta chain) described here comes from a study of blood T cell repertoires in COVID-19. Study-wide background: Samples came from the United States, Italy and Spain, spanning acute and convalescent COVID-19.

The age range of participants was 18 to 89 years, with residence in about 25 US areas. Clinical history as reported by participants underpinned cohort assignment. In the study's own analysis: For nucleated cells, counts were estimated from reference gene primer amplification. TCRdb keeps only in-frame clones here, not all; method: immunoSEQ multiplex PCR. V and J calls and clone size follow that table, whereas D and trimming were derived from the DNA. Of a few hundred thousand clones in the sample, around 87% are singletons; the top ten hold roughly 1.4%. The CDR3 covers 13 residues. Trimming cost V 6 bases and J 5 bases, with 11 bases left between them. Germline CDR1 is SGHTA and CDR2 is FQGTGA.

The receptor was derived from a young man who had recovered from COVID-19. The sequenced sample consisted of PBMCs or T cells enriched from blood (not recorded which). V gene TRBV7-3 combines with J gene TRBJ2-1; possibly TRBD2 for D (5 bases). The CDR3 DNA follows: TGTGCCAGCAGTAGGGAGCACAACAATGAGCAGTTCTTC. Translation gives CASSREHNNEQFF.